This is a list of T cell receptor beta chains from one sample in a study of shared clonotypes between healthy human individuals. This table comes from immunoSEQ multiplex PCR, and its TCRdb copy is limited to in-frame clones, with some not included. The repertoire holds roughly 660,000 clones, with around 91% as singletons. Sequenced sample: memory CD8+ T cells from PBMCs. These receptors were taken from a man younger than 30 in good health. Some clones in this sample may be carry-over from other donors' samples. Both conserved end residues are trimmed from each CDR3.

TRBV29-1	12	SVVARDQAYEQY
TRBV13	11	ASGTRVIGEQY
TRBV11-2	13	ASSLDPSGDNEQF
TRBV10-3	12	AISALDGANVLT
TRBV28	16	ASSYPLRDRGRGYGYT
TRBV19	9	ASVRGYGYT
TRBV30	11	AWSSTGTTEAF
TRBV4-3	15	ASSQVGGRDPEETQY
TRBV5-1	11	ASRRGSSYEQY
TRBV7-3	13	ASSLIGGGRETQY
TRBV6-1	14	ASSEGLGGIVYEQY
TRBV27	12	ASRDRGRFSEAF
TRBV9	12	ASSLGQGNTEAF
TRBV11-2	11	ASSLGQTYEQY
TRBV11-2	12	ASSLSGLYDGYT
TRBV27	12	ASSLLTGATEAF
TRBV4-3	13	ASSRLQGAGTEAF
TRBV7-9	12	ASSSSRDSVEAF
TRBV7-9	11	ASSPAGQGLKY
TRBV28	11	ASRLIPQETQY
TRBV10-3	12	AIRDTTSTDTQY
TRBV5-1	10	ASSLTYYEQY
TRBV10-3	12	ATRLAGVPYEQY
TRBV6-5	12	ASSKRGGYNEQF
TRBV27	14	ASSPSLGQDIYEQF
TRBV7-9	12	ASSFTHYSYEQY
TRBV4-3	13	ASSQDRLGNTEAF
TRBV7-9	12	ASSTGQGVYGYT
TRBV4-2	15	ASSQEGTSGSGDEQF
TRBV5-6	11	ASSYRDTYEQY
TRBV27	12	ASSRRTSPHEQY
TRBV9	10	ASSVQSGELF
TRBV28	16	ASSFSTGTSVSPYEQF
TRBV29-1	10	SVGGRAIEQY
TRBV4-2	13	ASSHTSGSSYEQY
TRBV28	12	ASSLPGTGLEQY
TRBV9	12	ASSPSAGITEAF
TRBV7-9	13	ASSLALTGEAEAF
TRBV7-9	17	ASSYTSGSIGSSYNEQF
TRBV2	13	ASSEKGPTLEKLF
TRBV27	12	ASSFDRGSGEQY
TRBV2	12	ASRRGLAGTEQY
TRBV28	10	ASSLRGQGED
TRBV7-9	13	ASSLWEGGNEKLF
TRBV4-3	15	ASSQGVASGRRNEQF